These T cell receptor beta chains were read from a single sample in a study of blood T cell repertoires in COVID-19. Generated by immunoSEQ multiplex PCR, the TCRdb table keeps only in-frame clones and is missing some. Of a few hundred thousand clones in the sample, less than 85% were seen once. The sample consisted of peripheral blood. Source of these receptors: a woman aged 18-29 years with acute or convalescent COVID-19. The CDR3 runs from the conserved cysteine through the conserved F or W. The size field is filled for only some rows; it gives once, few, many or a size class.

v_call clone_size cdr3_aa
TRBV19 NA CASSMRRPLEPQHF
TRBV19 NA CATIGQGAHEQYF
TRBV24-1 NA CATSDWGRGYQPQHF
TRBV9 NA CASSQTGFPNTGELFF
TRBV14 once CASSQEEEEGLTHSPLHF
TRBV5-1 NA CASSFFAGSLNTEAFF
TRBV5-1 NA CASSLVPQGSSYEQYF
TRBV28 NA CASSSTPGIEAFF
TRBV5-1 NA CATRVGEGLYEQYF
TRBV2 NA CASSLQGAGDAQYF
TRBV10-3 NA CAISGDRGRNEQFF
TRBV24-1 NA CATSGRQGNTGELFF
TRBV9 NA CASSPGGQGFANEKLFF
TRBV5-4 NA CASSLPAAAGPSYEQYF
TRBV5-1 once CASSLSTEIPSGYTF
TRBV6-1 NA CASSEKIGALQPQHF
TRBV5-1 NA CASSLSNLNYEQYF
TRBV5-1 NA CASSRGTSDRETQYF
TRBV28 NA CASSLKLYGYTF
TRBV14 NA CASSMPGTRLYNEQFF
TRBV6-5 NA CASSYNPPGSNEKLFF
TRBV6-4 few CASRKAKGYTF
TRBV6-6 NA CASSYQGGYTF
TRBV7-2 NA CASILRTGAYGYTF
TRBV7-8 NA CASSFLSGGGADTQYF
TRBV27 few CASRGTGDFSNQPQHF
TRBV2 NA CASGRADNYGYTF
TRBV5-1 NA CASSLERRGRTGELFF
TRBV9 NA CASSQGLAKNIQYF